The 11 T cell receptor beta chains given below trace back to one sample, sequenced in a study of STAT3 mutations in large granular lymphocyte leukemia. These receptors have no identified antigens. Sequenced by immunoSEQ multiplex PCR; TCRdb stores in-frame clones only, minus some. The top ten clones hold about 46% of a sample with 12,000 or so clones, about 80% of them seen once. The study's findings and limits: Every T-LGLL patient had at least one immunodominant TCRbeta clonotype.

The specimen was peripheral blood mononuclear cells. These receptors were taken from a man aged 60-69 years with T-cell large granular lymphocyte leukemia. Some clones in this sample may be carry-over from other donors' samples.

The chain links TRBV6-1 to TRBJ1-5, with 8 nucleotides matching TRBD1. Germline values: CDR1 MNHNS, CDR2 SASEGT. The CDR3 totals 19 residues. Trimming at V came to 0 bases and at J to 2 bases, leaving 12 bases not matched to a gene. The CDR3 DNA follows: TGTGCCAGCAGTGAAGCGCTGGCAGGGGGCCATCTCCGCAATCAGCCCCAGCATTTT. It is translated as CASSEALAGGHLRNQPQHF.

This chain links TRBV4-1 with TRBJ2-5; D gene unclear. The CDR3 sequence is 15 residues long. The V end was cut by 4 bases, the J end by 0 bases, with 12 bases between. Per the germline V gene, CDR1 is MGHRA and CDR2 is YSYEKL. In DNA form, the CDR3 reads TGCGCCAGCAGCCGAGAATGGCCAAACCAAGAGACCCAGTACTTC. Its protein is CASSREWPNQETQYF.

This chain joins TRBV14 and TRBJ1-2, with 7 positions matching TRBD1. Unmatched junction bases numbered 7, after V lost 2 bases and J lost 4 bases. This CDR3 has 15 amino acids. Per germline, CDR1 SGHDN and CDR2 FVKESK. The CDR3, as DNA: TGTGCCAGCAGCCAACTGACAGGGTCCCTCTATGGCTACACCTTC. It yields the protein CASSQLTGSLYGYTF.

This chain links TRBV25-1 with TRBJ1-2, with 9 bases that match TRBD1. The germline CDR1 and CDR2 sequences are MGHDK and SYGVNS. V shed 10 bases, J shed 4 bases, and the junction held 10 bases outside the gene matches. This CDR3 contains 14 residues. The DNA for the CDR3 is TGTGCCACCAGGGTCCGGGACAGGGCCTATGGCTACACCTTC. It encodes CATRVRDRAYGYTF.

The chain links TRBV7-2 to TRBJ2-2; TRBD2 matches at 16 bases. Germline V gene lookup returns CDR1 SGHTA and CDR2 FQGNSA. The CDR3 is made up of 17 amino acids. V shed 5 bases and J 3 bases; nucleotides not matched to a gene: 3. CDR3 in DNA: TGTGCCAGCAGCCCGGGACTAGCGGGAGGGCACACCGGGGAGCTGTTTTTT. It is translated as CASSPGLAGGHTGELFF.

The chain joins TRBV6-5 to TRBJ2-7; maybe TRBD1 (5 bases). Trimming removed 0 bases from V and 0 bases from J, with 12 bases in between. Per germline, CDR1 MNHEY and CDR2 SVGAGI. This CDR3 has 16 amino acids. In DNA form, the CDR3 reads TGTGCCAGCAGTTACTCGGGGCGGATAAGCTCCTACGAGCAGTACTTC. Translating gives CASSYSGRISSYEQYF.

The V call is TRBV5-1, the J call TRBJ1-2, with a possible D match to TRBD1 (6 bases). The V and J ends lost 4 bases and 0 bases respectively, with 10 bases between them. CDR3 length: 14 amino acids. CDR1 SGHRS and CDR2 YFSETQ come from the germline V gene. CDR3 in DNA: TGCGCCAGCAGCCCGACAGGCTCTAACTATGGCTACACCTTC. Protein product: CASSPTGSNYGYTF.

The rearrangement uses TRBV5-4 and TRBJ2-5, with D unclear. V was clipped by 0 bases and J by 2 bases, with 8 bases between them. This CDR3 is 14 amino acids long. CDR1 SGHNT and CDR2 YYREEE come from the germline V gene (reference sequence). CDR3 residues: CASSLEGPQETQYF. CDR3 bases: TGTGCCAGCAGCTTGGAGGGCCCACAAGAGACCCAGTACTTC.

This clone rates as large. This sequence joins TRBV7-2 and TRBJ1-2; tentatively, D is TRBD1 (5 bases). Germline loops: CDR1 SGHTA, CDR2 FQGNSA. V dropped 3 bases and J dropped 8 bases, with 13 bases sitting between them. CDR3 length equals 13 residues. CDR3 in DNA: TGTGCCAGCAGCTTTGGGGACGAGGGCGGCTACACCTTC. It yields the protein CASSFGDEGGYTF.

The chain combines TRBV18 with TRBJ2-7; D is perhaps TRBD1 (6 bases). The CDR3 loop spans 15 amino acids. Trimming took off 3 bases at V and 1 base at J, with 13 bases between the two ends. Germline CDR1 is KGHSH and CDR2 is LQKENI. The CDR3 is CASSPAQGGSYEQYF. In DNA, the CDR3 is TGTGCCAGCTCACCGGCACAGGGCGGGTCCTACGAGCAGTACTTC.

This clone was detected only once. This chain connects TRBV6-5 to TRBJ1-2; D is perhaps TRBD1 (5 bases). CDR1 MNHEY and CDR2 SVGAGI come from the germline V gene. This CDR3 is built from 15 residues. The V and J ends lost 7 bases and 4 bases respectively, with 19 bases between them. In DNA, the CDR3 is TGTGCCAGCACGTGGAGAGGGAGGGGACTCTATGGCTACACCTTC. It is translated as CASTWRGRGLYGYTF.